This passage covers 25 T cell receptor beta chains from one sample sequenced in a study of metastatic and nonmetastatic thyroid tumors. Patients were all untreated before their thyroid surgery. TCRdb re-called the PCR reads with MiXCR. The sample lists about 4,000 clones; less than 25% were seen once. The sample was tumor tissue. Receptors originate from a male donor with papillary thyroid cancer or a benign thyroid nodule (not recorded which). Some clones in this sample may be carry-over from other donors' samples.

This clone is labeled large. This chain connects TRBV6-1 to TRBJ1-1; D not resolved. Germline V gene lookup returns CDR1 MNHNS and CDR2 SASEGT. This CDR3 has 11 residues. V was clipped by 7 bases and J by 1 base, with 4 bases between them. This CDR3 reads CASKRNTEAFF. The CDR3 DNA sequence: TGTGCCAGCAAAAGGAACACTGAAGCTTTCTTT.

This clone is medium-sized in the sample. The V and J genes are TRBV7-9 and TRBJ1-3; D is possibly TRBD1 (5 bases). CDR1 SEHNR and CDR2 FQNEAQ come from the germline V gene (reference sequence). The CDR3 sequence is 15 residues long. Trimming removed 11 bases from V and 0 bases from J, with 17 bases in between. DNA for the CDR3: TGTGCCTCCCCCCTGGAAGGGGACTCTGGAAACACCATATATTTT. Translating it yields CASPLEGDSGNTIYF.

The gene calls are TRBV6-1 and TRBJ1-2; D gene ambiguous. This CDR3 contains 12 residues. Germline assignment: CDR1 MNHNS and CDR2 SASEGT. Trimming cost V 4 bases and J 8 bases, with 11 bases left between them. CDR3 nucleotide sequence: TGTGCCAGCAGTGTATCAGGAAACGGCTACACCTTC. Amino acids: CASSVSGNGYTF.

By share, this clone ranks as medium-sized. The rearrangement links TRBV12-5 to TRBJ2-3; 9 bases are shared with TRBD1. In germline, CDR1 is LGHNT, CDR2 FRNRAP. V gave up 5 bases and J gave up 3 bases; unmatched junction bases: 6. The CDR3 has 15 residues. CDR3 region: CASGPPDRGTDTQYF. CDR3 coding DNA: TGTGCTAGTGGTCCCCCGGACAGGGGTACAGATACGCAGTATTTT.

The rearrangement joins TRBV19 to TRBJ1-1; 8 bases are shared with TRBD1. CDR1 is LNHDA and CDR2 is SQIVND in the germline V gene (reference sequence). The CDR3 length is 16 residues. The V gene end was trimmed by 5 bases and the J gene end by 6 bases; junction bases not matched to a gene: 14. CDR3 coding DNA: TGTGCCAGTAGTCCCACTTGGACAGGGTTGATCTCTGAAGCTTTCTTT. Translating it yields CASSPTWTGLISEAFF.

This clone was seen a handful of times. The chain couples TRBV6-1 to TRBJ1-1; no firm D call. The V and J ends lost 1 base and 4 bases respectively, with 10 bases between them. The CDR3 spans 14 residues. The germline CDR1 and CDR2 sequences are MNHNS and SASEGT. The CDR3 region is CASSEVGWGTEAFF. In nucleotides, the CDR3 is TGTGCCAGCAGTGAAGTAGGCTGGGGCACTGAAGCTTTCTTT.

In the case of this clone: The junction shows a germline mismatch at one end, possibly a read error. V gene TRBV27 combines with J gene TRBJ2-7, with D hard to call. CDR3 size: 16 residues. Germline CDR1 MNHEY, CDR2 SMNVEV (reference sequence). CDR3 residues: CDSSSGVWETPYEQYF. DNA of the CDR3: TGTGACAGCAGTTCAGGAGTGTGGGAAACTCCCTACGAGCAGTACTTC.

On this clone itself: A read error may explain this, as a much larger clone is one base away. Other DNA sequences in this sample translate to the same CDR3. V and J are TRBV18 and TRBJ2-3; tentatively, D is TRBD2 (5 bases). The CDR3 covers 15 residues. CDR1 and CDR2 from the germline V gene are KGHSH and LQKENI. CDR3 coding DNA: TGTGCCAGCCCCCCCGACTACCTTAGCACGGATACGCAGTATTTT. Its protein is CASPPDYLSTDTQYF.

Relative to its sample, this clone is medium-sized. The chain uses TRBV19 and TRBJ2-1; possibly TRBD1 for D (5 bases). The ends were cut back, 5 bases at V and 10 bases at J, with 15 bases in the middle. The CDR3 is made up of 13 amino acids. Germline V gene data show CDR1 as LNHDA and CDR2 as SQIVND (reference sequence). The CDR3 here is CASSSLQGWEQFF. For the CDR3, the DNA is TGTGCCAGTAGTTCCCTCCAGGGTTGGGAGCAGTTCTTC.

The chain links TRBV6-4 to TRBJ2-1, with 11 bases matching TRBD2. This CDR3 contains 15 residues. Germline V CDR1 and CDR2: MRHNA, SNTAGT. The junction had 1 base not matched to a gene; V was cut back by 4 bases and J by 2 bases. The CDR3 is CASSGTSGPYNEQFF. As DNA, the CDR3 is TGTGCCAGCAGTGGGACTAGCGGGCCCTACAATGAGCAGTTCTTC.

The rearrangement joins TRBV18 to TRBJ2-7, with 10 bases matching TRBD1. V gave up 2 bases and J gave up 5 bases; unmatched junction bases: 0. The CDR3 loop spans 13 amino acids. CDR1 and CDR2 from the germline V gene are KGHSH and LQKENI. The CDR3 spells CASSPGTGDEQYF. CDR3 bases: TGTGCCAGCTCACCAGGGACAGGGGACGAGCAGTACTTC.

This chain links TRBV24-1 with TRBJ2-7; 8 bases are a match to TRBD2. CDR1 is KGHDR and CDR2 is SFDVKD in the germline V gene. J was trimmed by 2 bases and V by 7 bases; bases with no gene match: 6. CDR3 length: 14 residues. CDR3 loop: CATSPGGLAYEQYF. Here the CDR3 DNA reads TGTGCCACCAGCCCGGGGGGACTAGCCTACGAGCAGTACTTC.

This clone was counted only a few times. The rearrangement links TRBV11-2 to TRBJ1-2; no clear D. The CDR3 spans 14 residues. V lost 1 base to trimming and J lost 8 bases, with 14 bases between them. The germline gives CDR1 SGHAT, CDR2 FQNNGV. The CDR3 nucleotides are TGTGCCAGCAGCTTAGGACCGCCCTCTGGCGGCTACACCTTC. Its protein product is CASSLGPPSGGYTF. Supplemented by reference TRBV11-2 and TRBJ1-2, the full variable domain reads EAGVAQSPRYKIIEKRQSVAFWCNPISGHATLYWYQQILGQGPKLLIQFQNNGVVDDSQLPKDRFSAERLKGVDSTLKIQPAKLEDSAVYLCASSLGPPSGGYTFGSGTRLTVV.

The rearrangement joins TRBV19 to TRBJ2-3; D unresolved. This CDR3 comprises 13 residues. The germline V and J ends were trimmed by 5 bases and 5 bases, with 11 bases remaining between them. Germline CDR1 reads LNHDA; CDR2 reads SQIVND (reference sequence). The CDR3 reads CASSPGTRDTQYF. The CDR3 DNA reads TGTGCCAGTAGTCCGGGTACCCGAGATACGCAGTATTTT.

The chain carries TRBV2 and TRBJ2-7, with 8 positions matching TRBD1. Germline V gene sequence: CDR1 SNHLY, CDR2 FYNNEI. The CDR3 loop spans 14 amino acids. V was pared by 4 bases and J by 3 bases, with 5 bases of the junction left unmatched. CDR3 DNA: TGTGCCAGCAGTGGTCAGGGGGCTATCTACGAGCAGTACTTC. Translated: CASSGQGAIYEQYF.

This clone appeared a few times. The V call is TRBV2, the J call TRBJ2-1, with unresolved D. Germline V CDR1 and CDR2: SNHLY, FYNNEI. V dropped 3 bases and J dropped 0 bases, with 12 bases sitting between them. CDR3 length equals 16 residues. The CDR3 region has the DNA TGTGCCAGCAGTGACGCCGAACCTAGCTCCTACAATGAGCAGTTCTTC. It is translated as CASSDAEPSSYNEQFF.

V and J are TRBV10-1 and TRBJ2-1; 8 nucleotides agree with TRBD2. CDR1 WNHNN and CDR2 SYGVQD come from the germline V gene (reference sequence). Trimming removed 5 bases from V and 4 bases from J; junction bases left unmatched: 10. The CDR3 loop spans 16 amino acids. CDR3 in DNA: TGCGCCAGCAGTCTAGCCGGGACTAGTTCGTACAATGAGCAGTTCTTC. Protein: CASSLAGTSSYNEQFF.

By proportion, this clone is medium-sized. CDR3 sequence reads: CSVGPGDNYGYTF. The CDR3 nucleotides are TGCAGTGTGGGCCCAGGCGATAACTATGGCTACACCTTC. V gene TRBV20-1 combines with J gene TRBJ1-2; D is ambiguous. V lost 7 bases and J 1 base, leaving 13 bases between the germline ends. The CDR3 contains 13 residues. Germline V lookup: CDR1 DFQATT, CDR2 SNEGSKA (reference sequence).

This clone has a handful of counts. The V gene is TRBV27, the J gene TRBJ2-2; a weak D match, TRBD1 (5 bases). This CDR3 contains 13 residues. The germline V gene encodes CDR1 MNHEY and CDR2 SMNVEV (reference sequence). V lost 6 bases to trimming and J lost 2 bases, with 7 bases between them. CDR3 DNA sequence: TGTGCCAGCAGGACAGACAACACCGGGGAGCTGTTTTTT. This gives the protein CASRTDNTGELFF.

This clone was counted only a few times. V usage is TRBV6-1 and J usage is TRBJ2-6; 7 positions match TRBD1. The CDR3 contains 15 residues. Germline V gene sequence: CDR1 MNHNS, CDR2 SASEGT. V trimming: 6 bases; J trimming: 2 bases; junction bases outside the gene matches: 4. CDR3 in DNA: TGTGCCAGCAGGAGGGACAGAGCTGGGGCCAACGTCCTGACTTTC. Its translation: CASRRDRAGANVLTF.

Only one count was recorded for this clone. The rearrangement joins TRBV20-1 to TRBJ2-7; D unclear. CDR3 size: 12 residues. Germline values: CDR1 DFQATT, CDR2 SNEGSKA (reference sequence). V was trimmed by 2 bases and J by 6 bases, leaving 11 bases between them. The CDR3, as DNA: TGCAGTGCTAGACCCCCGGGTTTCGAGCAGTACTTC. It specifies CSARPPGFEQYF.

There are a few counts of this clone. The rearrangement uses TRBV28 and TRBJ2-3; 11 bases align to TRBD2. This CDR3 region has 15 residues. Germline trimming cut 5 bases from V and 5 bases from J; bases unmatched to any gene: 6. Germline CDR1 is MDHEN and CDR2 is SYDVKM. The CDR3 protein is CASSTSGRLGDTQYF. Written as DNA, the CDR3 is TGTGCCAGCAGTACTAGCGGGAGATTAGGAGATACGCAGTATTTT. The entire variable domain, with the rest obtained from reference TRBV28 and TRBJ2-3, is as follows: DVKVTQSSRYLVKRTGEKVFLECVQDMDHENMFWYRQDPGLGLRLIYFSYDVKMKEKGDIPEGYSVSREKKERFSLILESASTNQTSMYLCASSTSGRLGDTQYFGPGTRLTVL.

In its sample, this clone was seen many times. This chain joins TRBV7-6 and TRBJ1-1; D is uncertain. The CDR3 has 16 amino acids. Germline CDR1 is SGHVS and CDR2 is FNYEAQ. Between the trimmed V and J ends, which lost 1 base and 0 bases, there was a span of 12 bases. The CDR3 region has the DNA TGTGCCAGCAGCTTAGGAATCGGGCAGATGAACACTGAAGCTTTCTTT. Translation: CASSLGIGQMNTEAFF.

In its sample, this clone was seen many times. The rearrangement uses TRBV30 and TRBJ1-2; D might be TRBD1 (6 bases). Per the germline V gene, CDR1 is GTSNPN and CDR2 is SVGIG (reference sequence). CDR3 size: 13 residues. Trimming pared 2 bases from V and 6 bases from J, leaving 13 bases between. The CDR3 DNA follows: TGTGCCTGGAGTCTAGGGGGTTTTAATGGCTACACCTTC. Its protein product is CAWSLGGFNGYTF.

V gene TRBV6-5 combines with J gene TRBJ2-1; tentative D call: TRBD1 (5 bases). The CDR3 extends over 14 amino acids. Germline values: CDR1 MNHEY, CDR2 SVGAGI. Deletions cut 0 bases from V and 10 bases from J, with 13 bases between. CDR3 amino acids: CASSYSGPQEEQFF. Written as DNA, the CDR3 is TGTGCCAGCAGTTACTCGGGGCCCCAGGAGGAGCAGTTCTTC.